One sample yielded the 28 T cell receptor beta chains listed below, sequenced in a study of T cells in Graves' hyperthyroidism and ophthalmopathy. There were TCR beta CDR3 regions amplified from RNA transcripts. With the HTBI primer set, the TCR CDR3 went through a first round of RT-PCR. TCRdb reanalysed the multiplex PCR reads using MiXCR and keeps one entry per CDR3 protein. The sample lists 250,000 or so distinct CDR3 sequences; 13% to 15% were seen once. The sequencing input was blood. The source is a woman aged 50 to 60 with Graves' hyperthyroidism that later progressed to Graves' ophthalmopathy.

This clonotype was detected many times. The V and J genes are TRBV19 and TRBJ2-7; TRBD1 aligns across 8 bases. Per the germline V gene, CDR1 is LNHDA and CDR2 is SQIVND (reference sequence). After removal of 4 bases from V and 5 bases from J, the junction contained 4 bases not matched to a gene. The CDR3 runs to 13 residues. In DNA, the CDR3 is TGTGCCAGTAGTAGGACAGGGAAGAACGAGCAGTACTTC. It specifies CASSRTGKNEQYF.

This clonotype was picked up a small number of times. This chain joins TRBV11-1 and TRBJ2-3; TRBD2 matches at 13 bases. V lost 4 bases, J lost 5 bases, and 6 bases stayed unmatched. Germline CDR1 is SGHAT and CDR2 is FQDESV (reference sequence). This CDR3 spans 16 amino acids. The CDR3 loop is CASSSELAGGVDTQYF. The CDR3 DNA sequence: TGTGCCAGCAGCTCTGAACTAGCGGGAGGGGTAGATACGCAGTATTTT.

V is TRBV19 and J is TRBJ2-1; 11 positions agree with TRBD2. Germline assignment: CDR1 LNHDA and CDR2 SQIVND (reference sequence). This CDR3 contains 15 residues. The trim removed 5 bases at V and 3 bases at J, leaving 3 bases unmatched. CDR3 residues: CASSPLAGGYNEQFF. CDR3 nucleotides: TGTGCCAGTAGTCCCCTAGCGGGAGGCTACAATGAGCAGTTCTTC.

This clonotype was detected ten times or more. The chain couples TRBV6-5 to TRBJ2-7; 10 positions agree with TRBD2. With V trimmed by 2 bases and J by 7 bases, 8 bases remained unmatched. Looked up from germline, CDR1 is MNHEY and CDR2 is SVGAGI. The CDR3 totals 15 residues. The CDR3 nucleotides read TGTGCCAGCAGTTACGCTCTAGCGGGAGCAGGAGAGCAGTACTTC. Encoded protein: CASSYALAGAGEQYF.

This clonotype was counted many times. V usage is TRBV20-1 and J usage is TRBJ1-1, with no clear D. Germline loops: CDR1 DFQATT, CDR2 SNEGSKA (reference sequence). The CDR3 has 14 residues. V was pared by 6 bases and J by 5 bases, with 19 bases between. CDR3 DNA sequence: TGCAGTGCCCCTGTCTCTGGACGGAGGACTGAAGCTTTCTTT. As protein: CSAPVSGRRTEAFF.

This clonotype was recorded at least ten times. This rearrangement joins TRBV6-2 or TRBV6-3 to TRBJ2-4; D may match TRBD1 or TRBD2 (5 bases each). V gave up 8 bases and J gave up 6 bases, with 14 bases separating them. Germline CDR1 and CDR2: MNHEY and SVGEGT. This CDR3 comprises 13 residues. The CDR3 sequence: CASGRETGNIQYF. The CDR3 DNA follows: TGTGCCAGCGGCAGGGAGACGGGAAACATTCAGTACTTC.

This clonotype has only a few counts. The gene calls are TRBV29-1 and TRBJ1-5, with D maybe TRBD1 (5 bases). Germline loops: CDR1 SQVTM, CDR2 ANQGSEA. V was cut by 6 bases and J by 4 bases, with 13 bases left in between. The CDR3 totals 13 residues. CDR3 amino acids: CSVLRDPNQPQHF. The CDR3 bases are TGCAGCGTCCTCCGGGACCCTAATCAGCCCCAGCATTTT.

The table lists this clonotype with many counts. This chain connects TRBV6-1 to TRBJ2-3; TRBD2 aligns across 9 bases. Germline V gene data show CDR1 as MNHNS and CDR2 as SASEGT. The CDR3 has 17 residues. V was pared by 0 bases and J by 4 bases, with 8 bases of the junction left unmatched. CDR3 loop: CASSEAHSGSLADTQYF. The CDR3 bases are TGTGCCAGCAGTGAAGCGCATAGCGGGAGTTTGGCAGATACGCAGTATTTT.

This clonotype was detected many times. V usage is TRBV2 and J usage is TRBJ1-2; 9 bases align to TRBD1. From germline, CDR1 is SNHLY and CDR2 FYNNEI. J gave up 4 bases and V 4 bases, and 7 bases lay outside the gene matches. The CDR3 extends over 15 amino acids. CDR3 loop: CASSGTGGEIYGYTF. The CDR3, as DNA: TGTGCCAGCAGTGGAACAGGGGGCGAAATCTATGGCTACACCTTC. Variable domain in full (rest from reference TRBV2 and TRBJ1-2): EPEVTQTPSHQVTQMGQEVILRCVPISNHLYFYWYRQILGQKVEFLVSFYNNEISEKSEIFDDQFSVERPDGSNFTLKIRSTKLEDSAMYFCASSGTGGEIYGYTFGSGTRLTVV.

Concerning this clonotype itself: Mismatch with germline at one junction end may stem from a read error. This chain joins TRBV18 and TRBJ1-2, with D perhaps matching TRBD1 (6 bases). Germline CDR1 and CDR2: KGHSH and LQKENI. The CDR3 is 12 amino acids. Here the CDR3 reads CAGSSGAEGYTF. CDR3 DNA sequence: TGTGCCGGCTCATCAGGGGCCGAGGGCTACACCTTC.

This clonotype has ten or more counts. The chain is built from TRBV7-2 and TRBJ2-7; 7 bases match TRBD2. Per germline, CDR1 SGHTA and CDR2 FQGNSA. After removal of 5 bases from V and 5 bases from J, the junction contained 3 bases not matched to a gene. The CDR3 loop spans 12 amino acids. CDR3 amino acids: CASSPTSDEQYF. CDR3 nucleotide sequence: TGTGCCAGCAGCCCTACTAGCGACGAGCAGTACTTC.

Ten or more counts support this clonotype. The chain combines TRBV9 with TRBJ2-1, with D hard to call. From germline, CDR1 is SGDLS and CDR2 YYNGEE. With 3 bases removed from V and 8 bases from J, the gap between germline ends came to 12 bases. CDR3 length: 13 amino acids. The CDR3 loop is CASSAGTPDEQFF. The DNA for the CDR3 is TGTGCCAGCAGCGCAGGTACCCCAGATGAGCAGTTCTTC.

This clonotype was observed many times. The rearrangement uses TRBV28 and TRBJ1-1; TRBD1 might be the D (6 bases). CDR1 is MDHEN and CDR2 is SYDVKM in the germline V gene. This CDR3 is built from 15 residues. V lost 3 bases and J lost 6, with 17 bases in between. The CDR3 sequence is CASSLRSDRTPEAFF. The CDR3 DNA reads TGTGCCAGCAGTTTGAGGAGCGACAGGACGCCTGAAGCTTTCTTT.

The chain has TRBV19 and TRBJ1-2, with 11 nucleotides matching TRBD1. This CDR3 has 15 residues. From germline, CDR1 is LNHDA and CDR2 SQIVND (reference sequence). The trim removed 4 bases at V and 6 bases at J, leaving 7 bases unmatched. The CDR3, as DNA: TGTGCCAGTAGTACCCGGACAGGGGGCGCGAATGGCTACACCTTC. Residues: CASSTRTGGANGYTF. Complete variable domain (other parts from reference TRBV19 and TRBJ1-2): DGGITQSPKYLFRKEGQNVTLSCEQNLNHDAMYWYRQDPGQGLRLIYYSQIVNDFQKGDIAEGYSVSREKKESFPLTVTSAQKNPTAFYLCASSTRTGGANGYTFGSGTRLTVV.

This clonotype was seen a handful of times. The gene calls are TRBV5-8 and TRBJ1-2; 9 nucleotides match TRBD1. This CDR3 spans 17 amino acids. J was trimmed by 3 bases and V by 5 bases; bases with no gene match: 14. Germline loops: CDR1 SGHTS, CDR2 YDEGEE. The CDR3 reads CASSPPRGQGPYYGYTF. CDR3 DNA sequence: TGTGCCAGCAGTCCCCCCCGGGGACAGGGACCGTACTATGGCTACACCTTC.

The rearrangement joins TRBV6-1 to TRBJ1-2; 7 bases are a match to TRBD1. V lost 8 bases and J lost 6; bases outside the gene matches: 12. The V gene's germline CDR1 is MNHNS and CDR2 SASEGT. CDR3 length equals 14 residues. The CDR3 sequence: CASLDRGQTDGYTF. CDR3 in DNA: TGTGCCAGCCTCGATCGGGGACAGACTGATGGCTACACCTTC.

This clonotype was seen many times. This chain joins TRBV7-2 and TRBJ1-5, with D tentatively TRBD1 (5 bases). Germline CDR1 is SGHTA and CDR2 is FQGNSA. Deletions cut 3 bases from V and 4 bases from J, with 16 bases between. The CDR3 covers 16 residues. In nucleotides, the CDR3 is TGTGCCAGCAGCTTCAGCGGGACCGACCCTAATCAGCCCCAGCATTTT. Its translation: CASSFSGTDPNQPQHF.

The rearrangement joins TRBV20-1 to TRBJ2-3; 10 bases fit TRBD2. Germline assignment: CDR1 DFQATT and CDR2 SNEGSKA (reference sequence). The CDR3 length is 16 residues. V lost 3 bases and J lost 6; bases outside the gene matches: 12. For the CDR3, the DNA is TGCAGTGCTAGCCCTCTAGGAGCGGGAGGGGTGGATACGCAGTATTTT. Protein sequence: CSASPLGAGGVDTQYF.

This clonotype was observed many times. The chain joins TRBV28 to TRBJ1-5; D is unclear. Per germline, CDR1 MDHEN and CDR2 SYDVKM. Trimming cost V 1 base and J 4 bases, with 26 bases left between them. This CDR3 region has 20 residues. The CDR3 reads CASSLFSLGRPLGPNQPQHF. The DNA of the CDR3 is TGTGCCAGCAGTTTATTTTCTCTCGGACGGCCTTTGGGTCCAAATCAGCCCCAGCATTTT.

The CDR3 here is CAISESVTARNTIYF. CDR3 sequence (DNA): TGTGCCATCAGTGAGTCGGTGACAGCACGAAACACCATATATTTT. The rearrangement joins TRBV10-3 to TRBJ1-3; tentative D call: TRBD1 (5 bases). Germline CDR1 reads ENHRY; CDR2 reads SYGVKD. The V and J ends lost 0 bases and 5 bases respectively, with 11 bases between them. The CDR3 spans 15 residues.

This clonotype was counted many times. J is TRBJ1-5 and V is TRBV20-1; 7 positions match TRBD1. Germline V gene sequence: CDR1 DFQATT, CDR2 SNEGSKA (reference sequence). V was clipped by 5 bases and J by 6 bases; unmatched bases: 7. The CDR3 is 13 residues long. The CDR3 sequence: CSAPRQGRQPQHF. In DNA, the CDR3 is TGCAGTGCTCCCCGACAGGGACGTCAGCCCCAGCATTTT.

This clonotype was seen repeatedly, ten times or more. The chain carries TRBV6-5 and TRBJ1-1, with unresolved D. V lost 2 bases and J 0 bases, leaving 7 bases between the germline ends. The CDR3 is 14 amino acids. Germline CDR1 is MNHEY and CDR2 is SVGAGI. In nucleotides, the CDR3 is TGTGCCAGCAGTTACCTGACACTGAACACTGAAGCTTTCTTT. Its translation: CASSYLTLNTEAFF.

There are a few counts of this clonotype. The chain joins TRBV14 to TRBJ1-2, with D unclear. Germline-derived CDR1 and CDR2 are SGHDN and FVKESK. Trimming took off 2 bases at V and 5 bases at J, with 9 bases between the two ends. This CDR3 region has 13 residues. CDR3 sequence (DNA): TGTGCCAGCAGCCAACCCCACGCATATGGCTACACCTTC. As protein: CASSQPHAYGYTF.

This clonotype was recorded at least ten times. V usage is TRBV20-1 and J usage is TRBJ1-2; D gene unclear. This CDR3 has 14 amino acids. From germline, CDR1 is DFQATT and CDR2 SNEGSKA (reference sequence). V was pared by 6 bases and J by 3 bases, with 17 bases between. The CDR3 nucleotides are TGCAGTGCCGTGCCCCGGGCCCTATACTATGGCTACACCTTC. This sequence encodes CSAVPRALYYGYTF.

This clonotype was counted at least ten times. V gene TRBV10-3 combines with J gene TRBJ2-7, with a tentative D call TRBD2 (5 bases). This CDR3 comprises 16 residues. The V gene's germline CDR1 is ENHRY and CDR2 SYGVKD. The germline V and J ends were trimmed by 3 bases and 3 bases, with 18 bases remaining between them. CDR3: CAISESAREKDYEQYF. The CDR3 coding sequence is TGTGCCATCAGTGAATCCGCTAGGGAGAAAGACTACGAGCAGTACTTC.

The table lists this clonotype with many counts. V gene TRBV18 combines with J gene TRBJ2-1, with D uncertain. V lost 3 bases, J lost 0 bases, and 12 bases lay in between. The V gene's germline CDR1 is KGHSH and CDR2 LQKENI. CDR3 length: 16 residues. The DNA of the CDR3 is TGTGCCAGCTCACCGCTCCGGGCGAGCTCCTACAATGAGCAGTTCTTC. This codes for CASSPLRASSYNEQFF.

The table lists this clonotype with many counts. This chain uses TRBV5-1 with TRBJ2-1, with 9 bases lining up with TRBD1. This CDR3 spans 13 amino acids. Germline-derived CDR1 and CDR2 are SGHRS and YFSETQ. With 5 bases clipped from V and 9 bases from J, the junction kept 6 bases outside the gene matches. Written as DNA, the CDR3 is TGCGCCAGCAGTTGGGACAGGGAGGGTGAGCAGTTCTTC. This sequence encodes CASSWDREGEQFF.

This clonotype was detected a few times. This chain connects TRBV6-4 to TRBJ1-4; TRBD1 matches at 9 bases. V shed 8 bases, J shed 7 bases, and the junction held 5 bases outside the gene matches. Germline V CDR1 and CDR2: MRHNA, SNTAGT. This CDR3 contains 13 residues. The CDR3, as DNA: TGTGCCAGCGCCCGACAGGGGGGTGAAAAACTGTTTTTT. This codes for CASARQGGEKLFF.